Following are 21 T cell receptor beta chains from one sample sequenced in a study of cytomegalovirus exposure and HLA in healthy donors. The study ran its PCR with 60 Vbeta and 13 Jbeta primers. Repertoires were generated with immunoSEQ multiplex PCR, while TCRdb's copy carries only in-frame clones and drops some. The table shows under 150,000 clones, with roughly 82% occurring only once. Material for sequencing was PBMCs. These receptors all stem from a man aged 50 or older in good health and CMV-seronegative.

J is TRBJ1-5 and V is TRBV18; unclear D gene. The CDR3 is 13 amino acids. V lost 2 bases and J 4 bases, leaving 6 bases between the germline ends. Germline CDR1 reads KGHSH; CDR2 reads LQKENI. CDR3 nucleotide sequence: TGTGCCAGCTCACCAGAGGGAAATCAGCCCCAGCATTTT. Residues: CASSPEGNQPQHF.

The V call is TRBV6-1, the J call TRBJ1-2; D gene uncertain. Trimming cost V 2 bases and J 5 bases, with 12 bases left between them. The CDR3 is 14 amino acids. CDR1 is MNHNS, CDR2 SASEGT, per germline. The CDR3 DNA sequence: TGTGCCAGCAGTGAAACGGGGTTAGGGTATGGCTACACCTTC. Translation gives CASSETGLGYGYTF.

The chain uses TRBV15 and TRBJ2-1, with D perhaps TRBD2 (7 bases). CDR1 is LNHNV, CDR2 YYDKDF, per germline (reference sequence). The CDR3 spans 19 residues. V was trimmed by 1 base and J by 6 bases, leaving 25 bases between them. The CDR3 DNA follows: TGTGCCACCAGCAGAGGTCGGGGGGCGGGACTACGGCTCGGCAATGAGCAGTTCTTC. As protein: CATSRGRGAGLRLGNEQFF.

On this clone itself: The DNA is omitted, as the CDR3 cannot be located on it reliably, and the CDR3 follows TCRdb's listing. This chain uses TRBV19 with TRBJ2-1; no DNA check was done on the table's D call, TRBD2. The CDR3 has 17 residues if both end residues are counted. Germline-derived CDR1 and CDR2 are LNHDA and SQIVND (reference sequence). This CDR3 reads CASSFGSGGSSYNEQFF.

The gene calls are TRBV5-1 and TRBJ1-1; TRBD1 might be the D (5 bases). The CDR3 sequence is 15 residues long. The germline V and J ends were trimmed by 0 bases and 5 bases, with 14 bases remaining between them. The germline V gene encodes CDR1 SGHRS and CDR2 YFSETQ. As DNA, the CDR3 is TGCGCCAGCAGCTTGGACAGGACGGGGGGAACTGAAGCTTTCTTT. Residues: CASSLDRTGGTEAFF. Full variable domain (outside the CDR3, taken from reference TRBV5-1 and TRBJ1-1): KAGVTQTPRYLIKTRGQQVTLSCSPISGHRSVSWYQQTPGQGLQFLFEYFSETQRNKGNFPGRFSGRQFSNSRSEMNVSTLELGDSALYLCASSLDRTGGTEAFFGQGTRLTVV.

On this clone: Other nucleotide sequences from this sample produce the same CDR3. The J gene is TRBJ1-6, the V gene TRBV7-2; D remains ambiguous. Looked up from germline, CDR1 is SGHTA and CDR2 is FQGNSA. V was pared by 2 bases and J by 8 bases, with 4 bases between. The CDR3 has 12 amino acids. CDR3 nucleotide sequence: TGTGCCAGCAGCTTACAGTATTCACCCCTCCACTTT. It codes for CASSLQYSPLHF. Using reference TRBV7-2 and TRBJ1-6 for the parts outside the CDR3, the full variable domain is GAGVSQSPSNKVTEKGKDVELRCDPISGHTALYWYRQSLGQGLEFLIYFQGNSAPDKSGLPSDRFSAERTGGSVSTLTIQRTQQEDSAVYLCASSLQYSPLHFGNGTRLTVT.

The gene calls are TRBV7-2 and TRBJ2-2; D is unresolved. This CDR3 contains 14 residues. Germline CDR1 and CDR2: SGHTA and FQGNSA. Deletions cut 3 bases from V and 6 bases from J, with 11 bases between. The CDR3 DNA sequence: TGTGCCAGCAGCTTGGGCGTTCTTCCCGGGGAGCTGTTTTTT. Protein product: CASSLGVLPGELFF.

Regarding this clone: The junction and the germline gene differ at one end; a read error may be behind it. Other DNA sequences within the sample encode an identical CDR3. The chain is built from TRBV30 and TRBJ2-3; 7 bases line up with TRBD1. Per the germline V gene, CDR1 is GTSNPN and CDR2 is SVGIG (reference sequence). This CDR3 is 13 amino acids long. Written as DNA, the CDR3 is TGCGCCTGGTCGCAGGGGGTTTCAGATACGCAGTATTTT. Translation: CAWSQGVSDTQYF.

The chain recombines TRBV6-1 with TRBJ1-2, with TRBD1 identical over 11 bases. J gave up 5 bases and V 11 bases, and 4 bases lay outside the gene matches. The CDR3 sequence is 12 residues long. Germline CDR1 MNHNS, CDR2 SASEGT. This CDR3 reads CACGQGAYGYTF. The DNA for the CDR3 is TGTGCCTGCGGACAGGGGGCTTATGGCTACACCTTC.

The genes are TRBV4-2 and TRBJ2-3, with TRBD2 matching 13 bases. V lost 0 bases, J lost 6 bases, and 3 bases stayed unmatched. Germline V lookup: CDR1 LGHNA, CDR2 YNFKEQ. The CDR3 contains 16 residues. The CDR3 region is CASSQDGTSGADTQYF. The CDR3 DNA reads as TGTGCCAGCAGCCAAGATGGGACTAGCGGGGCGGATACGCAGTATTTT.

The gene calls are TRBV6-1 and TRBJ1-1, with D possibly TRBD1 on 6 matching bases. V lost 7 bases and J lost 0, with 15 bases in between. The V gene's germline CDR1 is MNHNS and CDR2 SASEGT. CDR3 length: 15 amino acids. CDR3 in amino acids: CASTGTLYMNTEAFF. CDR3 DNA sequence: TGTGCCAGCACCGGGACACTCTACATGAACACTGAAGCTTTCTTT.

V usage is TRBV5-4 and J usage is TRBJ2-5, with D possibly being TRBD1 (6 bases). Looked up from germline, CDR1 is SGHNT and CDR2 is YYREEE (reference sequence). This CDR3 has 15 residues. Trimming left V 2 bases short and J 4 bases short, with 15 bases between. As DNA, the CDR3 is TGTGCCAGCAGCTTTGGTCAGGGGAGTGGAGAGACCCAGTACTTC. This gives the protein CASSFGQGSGETQYF.

The V gene is TRBV7-9, the J gene TRBJ1-2; TRBD1 agrees at 10 bases. The CDR3 contains 17 residues. The germline V gene has CDR1 SEHNR and CDR2 FQNEAQ (reference sequence). With V trimmed by 4 bases and J by 4 bases, 12 bases remained unmatched. As DNA, the CDR3 is TGTGCCAGCAGCTCAACTGACAGGGGGCGGGCAGTCTATGGCTACACCTTC. It is translated as CASSSTDRGRAVYGYTF.

V and J are TRBV10-3 and TRBJ1-1, with TRBD1 matching over 8 bases. CDR3 size: 13 residues. The V segment lost 8 bases and the J segment 5 bases; nucleotides outside the gene matches: 7. Germline lookup yields CDR1 ENHRY and CDR2 SYGVKD. The CDR3 protein is CAIAQDRVTEAFF. In DNA, the CDR3 is TGTGCCATCGCACAGGACAGGGTGACTGAAGCTTTCTTT.

The CDR3 DNA reads as TGTGCCTGGAGTGTAAAGGGGGAGAAGTTCTACGAGCAGTACTTC. Its translation: CAWSVKGEKFYEQYF. This sequence joins TRBV30 and TRBJ2-5; TRBD1 is a possible D gene (6 bases). Gene TRBJ2-7 matches the end of the DNA better, so the J call may be wrong. Germline V gene lookup returns CDR1 GTSNPN and CDR2 SVGIG (reference sequence). There are 15 residues in the CDR3.

This chain connects TRBV2 to TRBJ1-3; 8 nucleotides match TRBD1. V dropped 6 bases and J dropped 8; count of bases not matched to a gene: 3. This CDR3 has 12 residues. Germline CDR1 and CDR2: SNHLY and FYNNEI. Written as DNA, the CDR3 is TGTGCCAGCAGGCAGGGGGCGGACACCATATATTTT. It translates to CASRQGADTIYF.

The chain joins TRBV7-3 to TRBJ2-5; TRBD1 matches 11 bases. Germline CDR1 and CDR2: SGHTA and FQGTGA. The CDR3 consists of 14 residues. The ends lost 5 bases at V and 5 bases at J; junction bases unmatched: 4. The CDR3 region has the DNA TGTGCCAGCAGCCCCGGGACAGGGGGGGAGACCCAGTACTTC. Translation: CASSPGTGGETQYF.

The V and J genes are TRBV11-1 and TRBJ2-7; D possibly corresponds to TRBD1 (6 bases). This CDR3 region has 13 residues. V was shortened by 3 bases and J by 3 bases, with 9 bases between the two germline ends. The germline gives CDR1 SGHAT, CDR2 FQDESV (reference sequence). Here the CDR3 reads CASSLAGVYEQYF. DNA of the CDR3: TGTGCCAGCAGCTTGGCAGGGGTCTACGAGCAGTACTTC.

This rearrangement joins TRBV4-2 to TRBJ2-7; D might be TRBD1 (6 bases). V lost 4 bases and J lost 4, with 11 bases in between. The CDR3 length is 13 residues. Germline lookup yields CDR1 LGHNA and CDR2 YNFKEQ. CDR3 amino acids: CASSPGDGYEQYF. In DNA, the CDR3 is TGTGCCAGCAGCCCAGGGGACGGATACGAGCAGTACTTC.

V usage is TRBV9 and J usage is TRBJ2-3, with 8 bases aligning to TRBD1. Per the germline V gene, CDR1 is SGDLS and CDR2 is YYNGEE. The V segment lost 4 bases and the J segment 0 bases; nucleotides outside the gene matches: 4. This CDR3 contains 15 residues. CDR3 DNA: TGTGCCAGCAGCCCCAGACAGGGGAGCACAGATACGCAGTATTTT. Amino acids: CASSPRQGSTDTQYF.

This clone was seen a handful of times. The chain employs TRBV4-2 and TRBJ1-1; TRBD1 agrees at 8 bases. The CDR3 extends over 14 amino acids. J gave up 5 bases and V 0 bases, and 2 bases lay outside the gene matches. Looked up from germline, CDR1 is LGHNA and CDR2 is YNFKEQ. The CDR3: CASSQDRDRTEAFF. CDR3 in DNA: TGTGCCAGCAGCCAAGATCGGGACAGGACTGAAGCTTTCTTT.